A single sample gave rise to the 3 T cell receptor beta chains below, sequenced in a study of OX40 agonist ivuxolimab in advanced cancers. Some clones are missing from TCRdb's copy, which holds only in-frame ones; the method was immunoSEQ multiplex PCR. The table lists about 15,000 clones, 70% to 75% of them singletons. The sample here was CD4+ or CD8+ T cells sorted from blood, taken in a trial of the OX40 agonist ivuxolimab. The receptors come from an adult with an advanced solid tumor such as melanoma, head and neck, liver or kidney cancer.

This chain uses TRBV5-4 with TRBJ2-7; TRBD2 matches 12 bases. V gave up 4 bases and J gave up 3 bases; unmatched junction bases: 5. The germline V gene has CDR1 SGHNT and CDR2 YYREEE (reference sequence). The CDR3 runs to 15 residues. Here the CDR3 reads CASSPGLAGNYEQYF. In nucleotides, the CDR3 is TGTGCCAGCAGCCCGGGACTAGCGGGCAACTACGAGCAGTACTTC. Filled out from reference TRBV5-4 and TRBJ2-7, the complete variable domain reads ETGVTQSPTHLIKTRGQQVTLRCSSQSGHNTVSWYQQALGQGPQFIFQYYREEENGRGNFPPRFSGLQFPNYSSELNVNALELDDSALYLCASSPGLAGNYEQYFGPGTRLTVT.

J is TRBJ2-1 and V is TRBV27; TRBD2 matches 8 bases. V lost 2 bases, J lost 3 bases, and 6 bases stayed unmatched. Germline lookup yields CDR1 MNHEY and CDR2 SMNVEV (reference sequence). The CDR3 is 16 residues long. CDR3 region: CASSLRLAYIYNEQFF. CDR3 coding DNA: TGTGCCAGCAGTTTAAGACTAGCGTATATCTACAATGAGCAGTTCTTC.

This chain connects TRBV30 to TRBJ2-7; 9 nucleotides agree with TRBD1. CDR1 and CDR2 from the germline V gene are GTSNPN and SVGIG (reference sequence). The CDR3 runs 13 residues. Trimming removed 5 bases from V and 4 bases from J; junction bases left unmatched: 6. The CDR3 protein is CAWADRGGYEQYF. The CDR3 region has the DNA TGTGCCTGGGCGGACAGGGGAGGGTACGAGCAGTACTTC.